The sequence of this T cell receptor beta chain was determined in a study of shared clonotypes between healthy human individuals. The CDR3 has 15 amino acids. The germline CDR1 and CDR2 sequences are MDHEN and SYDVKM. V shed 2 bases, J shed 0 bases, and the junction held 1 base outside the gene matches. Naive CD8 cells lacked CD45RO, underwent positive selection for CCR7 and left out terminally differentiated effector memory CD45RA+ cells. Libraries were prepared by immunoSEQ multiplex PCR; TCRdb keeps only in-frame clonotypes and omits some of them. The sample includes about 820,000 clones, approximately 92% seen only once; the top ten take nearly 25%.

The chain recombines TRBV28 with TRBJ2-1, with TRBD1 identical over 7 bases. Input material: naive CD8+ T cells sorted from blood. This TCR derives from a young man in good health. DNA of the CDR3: TGTGCCAGCAGTTTACAGGGGGTCTCCTACAATGAGCAGTTCTTC. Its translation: CASSLQGVSYNEQFF. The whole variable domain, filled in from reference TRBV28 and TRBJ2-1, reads DVKVTQSSRYLVKRTGEKVFLECVQDMDHENMFWYRQDPGLGLRLIYFSYDVKMKEKGDIPEGYSVSREKKERFSLILESASTNQTSMYLCASSLQGVSYNEQFFGPGTRLTVL.